This passage covers 22 T cell receptor beta chains from one sample sequenced in a study of blood T cell repertoires in COVID-19. The method was immunoSEQ multiplex PCR; TCRdb's version includes in-frame clones alone and lacks a portion of them. The top ten hold about 26% of the sample, which has 90,000 or so clones, less than 75% seen once. Sequencing used peripheral blood. Receptors were obtained from a woman aged 60-75 years in a cohort sampled during active or convalescent COVID-19.

V usage is TRBV4-1 and J usage is TRBJ2-1; TRBD2 might be the D (5 bases). CDR3 length equals 18 residues. Germline V CDR1 and CDR2: MGHRA, YSYEKL. Trimming pared 1 base from V and 7 bases from J, leaving 23 bases between. The CDR3 DNA follows: TGCGCCAGCAGCCAAGCGAGGGATCCCGGGCCCAGGAGGAATGAGCAGTTCTTC. This translates into CASSQARDPGPRRNEQFF.

This chain links TRBV3-1 (or the pseudogene TRBV3-2) with TRBJ1-6; 7 bases line up with TRBD1. The CDR3 extends over 15 amino acids. Germline V gene sequence: CDR1 LGHDT, CDR2 YNNKEL (reference sequence). The V segment lost 3 bases and the J segment 9 bases; nucleotides outside the gene matches: 8. Here the CDR3 DNA reads TGTGCCAGCAGCCATGATGGGACAGAGGTTTCACCCCTCCACTTT. Protein: CASSHDGTEVSPLHF.

This rearrangement joins TRBV6-5 to TRBJ1-3; 8 positions match TRBD1. CDR1 and CDR2 from the germline V gene are MNHEY and SVGAGI. Trimming cost V 5 bases and J 4 bases; bases outside gene matches: 7. This CDR3 comprises 15 residues. CDR3 loop: CASSPAGGSGNTIYF. DNA of the CDR3: TGTGCCAGCAGTCCCGCAGGGGGCAGCGGAAACACCATATATTTT.

The chain combines TRBV9 with TRBJ2-6; 10 nucleotides align to TRBD1. The CDR3 is 18 amino acids. The J segment lost 0 bases and the V segment lost 4 bases, leaving 7 bases of the junction unmatched. CDR1 and CDR2 from the germline V gene are SGDLS and YYNGEE. The CDR3 sequence: CASSPWGQGHSGANVLTF. CDR3 in DNA: TGTGCCAGCAGCCCCTGGGGACAGGGGCACTCTGGGGCCAACGTCCTGACTTTC.

This clone has just a few counts. This rearrangement joins TRBV6-2 or TRBV6-3 to TRBJ1-1; possible D gene TRBD1, 5 bases. The CDR3 consists of 14 residues. Between the trimmed V and J ends, which lost 2 bases and 1 base, there was a span of 8 bases. Germline values: CDR1 MNHEY, CDR2 SVGEGT. The CDR3 here is CASSYNRPNTEAFF. The CDR3 DNA reads TGTGCCAGCAGTTACAACAGGCCGAACACTGAAGCTTTCTTT.

The chain carries TRBV25-1 and TRBJ1-5; 7 bases match TRBD1. The CDR3 extends over 15 amino acids. Germline CDR1 MGHDK, CDR2 SYGVNS. Trimming removed 3 bases from V and 6 bases from J; junction bases left unmatched: 8. The DNA for the CDR3 is TGTGCCAGCAGTGAGGGGCAGGGGGTGGGTCAGCCCCAGCATTTT. Amino acids: CASSEGQGVGQPQHF. Combining the CDR3 with reference TRBV25-1 and TRBJ1-5 gives the whole variable domain EADIYQTPRYLVIGTGKKITLECSQTMGHDKMYWYQQDPGMELHLIHYSYGVNSTEKGDLSSESTVSRIRTEHFPLTLESARPSHTSQYLCASSEGQGVGQPQHFGDGTRLSIL.

The gene calls are TRBV6-5 and TRBJ2-7; the match to TRBD1 covers 7 bases. From germline, CDR1 is MNHEY and CDR2 SVGAGI. The CDR3 length is 13 residues. The trim removed 6 bases at V and 7 bases at J, leaving 9 bases unmatched. The CDR3 DNA reads as TGTGCCAGCAGAGATACAGGGGCGGTGGAGCAGTACTTC. Translating it yields CASRDTGAVEQYF.

The genes are TRBV19 and TRBJ2-3; 9 nucleotides match TRBD2. Germline CDR1 is LNHDA and CDR2 is SQIVND (reference sequence). The CDR3 spans 13 residues. V trimming: 10 bases; J trimming: 5 bases; junction bases outside the gene matches: 7. The CDR3 loop reads CATSGGYGDTQYF. CDR3 nucleotides: TGTGCCACCAGCGGGGGGTATGGAGATACGCAGTATTTT. The whole variable domain, remainder taken from reference TRBV19 and TRBJ2-3, is DGGITQSPKYLFRKEGQNVTLSCEQNLNHDAMYWYRQDPGQGLRLIYYSQIVNDFQKGDIAEGYSVSREKKESFPLTVTSAQKNPTAFYLCATSGGYGDTQYFGPGTRLTVL.

There are many counts of this clone. This sequence joins TRBV30 and TRBJ1-5; 8 bases align to TRBD1. The CDR3 extends over 13 amino acids. The germline V gene has CDR1 GTSNPN and CDR2 SVGIG (reference sequence). With V trimmed by 5 bases and J by 11 bases, 11 bases remained unmatched. Here the CDR3 reads CAWAGQGVSAQHF. The DNA for the CDR3 is TGTGCCTGGGCAGGACAGGGAGTTTCGGCCCAGCATTTT.

V is TRBV4-2 and J is TRBJ1-2; 7 positions match TRBD1. CDR3 size: 17 residues. In germline, CDR1 is LGHNA, CDR2 YNFKEQ. Trimming at V came to 0 bases and at J to 2 bases, leaving 9 bases not matched to a gene. The CDR3 loop is CASSQELGTDGNYGYTF. The CDR3 nucleotides read TGTGCCAGCAGCCAAGAGCTCGGGACAGATGGAAACTATGGCTACACCTTC.

The chain links TRBV7-6 to TRBJ2-2, with TRBD1 matching over 9 bases. The ends lost 5 bases at V and 1 base at J; junction bases unmatched: 8. Germline V lookup: CDR1 SGHVS, CDR2 FNYEAQ. The CDR3 has 17 amino acids. CDR3 in amino acids: CASSPVGTGKNTGELFF. The CDR3, as DNA: TGTGCCAGCAGCCCTGTAGGGACAGGGAAGAACACCGGGGAGCTGTTTTTT.

The chain combines TRBV6-5 with TRBJ2-1; D is unresolved. Germline V gives CDR1 MNHEY, CDR2 SVGAGI. The CDR3 is 11 residues long. Trimming left V 6 bases short and J 5 bases short, with 5 bases between. CDR3 residues: CASSLHNEQFF. CDR3 DNA sequence: TGTGCCAGCAGCCTTCACAATGAGCAGTTCTTC.

The count of this clone is one. This chain links TRBV5-4 with TRBJ2-5; 9 nucleotides match TRBD1. Germline values: CDR1 SGHNT, CDR2 YYREEE (reference sequence). J gave up 3 bases and V 1 base, and 4 bases lay outside the gene matches. This CDR3 is 15 amino acids long. The CDR3 reads CASSLNRGREETQYF. As DNA, the CDR3 is TGTGCCAGCAGCTTGAACAGGGGGCGCGAAGAGACCCAGTACTTC.

This clone was observed many times. This chain links TRBV6-6 with TRBJ1-6, with TRBD1 matching over 7 bases. V lost 8 bases and J lost 5; bases outside the gene matches: 9. The CDR3 sequence is 15 residues long. CDR1 MNHNY and CDR2 SVGAGI come from the germline V gene (reference sequence). CDR3 DNA sequence: TGTGCCAGCCGCCTAACCGGGACAGATAATTCACCCCTCCACTTT. Its protein product is CASRLTGTDNSPLHF.

The genes are TRBV19 and TRBJ2-2; tentative D call: TRBD2 (6 bases). CDR3 length: 15 amino acids. The ends were cut back, 8 bases at V and 2 bases at J, with 15 bases in the middle. Germline CDR1 reads LNHDA; CDR2 reads SQIVND (reference sequence). Here the CDR3 DNA reads TGTGCCAGTGGCCCCCAGGGAGGCAACACCGGGGAGCTGTTTTTT. It encodes CASGPQGGNTGELFF.

V and J are TRBV4-3 and TRBJ2-2; no firm D call. The CDR3 length is 13 residues. Germline CDR1 is LGHNA and CDR2 is YSLEER. Trimming removed 4 bases from V and 7 bases from J, with 10 bases in between. The DNA for the CDR3 is TGCGCCAGCAGCCCGCGGAGTGGCGGGGAGCTGTTTTTT. It yields the protein CASSPRSGGELFF.

The chain uses TRBV28 and TRBJ1-5, with TRBD1 as a possible D gene (6 bases). The CDR3 is made up of 14 amino acids. The germline V gene has CDR1 MDHEN and CDR2 SYDVKM. V dropped 7 bases and J dropped 7 bases, with 17 bases sitting between them. The CDR3 region is CASKKARGGQPQHF. For the CDR3, the DNA is TGTGCCAGCAAAAAGGCCAGGGGAGGGCAGCCCCAGCATTTT. Together with reference TRBV28 and TRBJ1-5, the CDR3 gives the full variable domain: DVKVTQSSRYLVKRTGEKVFLECVQDMDHENMFWYRQDPGLGLRLIYFSYDVKMKEKGDIPEGYSVSREKKERFSLILESASTNQTSMYLCASKKARGGQPQHFGDGTRLSIL.

V and J are TRBV7-9 and TRBJ2-7, with D possibly matching TRBD2 (6 bases). Trimming removed 3 bases from V and 0 bases from J, with 9 bases in between. The CDR3 extends over 14 amino acids. Germline loops: CDR1 SEHNR, CDR2 FQNEAQ (reference sequence). The CDR3 DNA reads TGTGCCAGCAGCTTTGGGGGGAGCTCCTACGAGCAGTACTTC. Amino acids: CASSFGGSSYEQYF.

This clone came up once. The chain combines TRBV5-1 with TRBJ2-7; D ambiguous. This CDR3 comprises 14 residues. The ends were cut back, 2 bases at V and 2 bases at J, with 11 bases in the middle. Per the germline V gene, CDR1 is SGHRS and CDR2 is YFSETQ. In DNA, the CDR3 is TGCGCCAGCAGCTTCCAGACACCAACCTACGAGCAGTACTTC. Translated: CASSFQTPTYEQYF.

V gene TRBV4-1 combines with J gene TRBJ2-3; TRBD1 matches at 10 bases. CDR1 MGHRA and CDR2 YSYEKL come from the germline V gene. V shed 2 bases and J 1 base; nucleotides not matched to a gene: 9. CDR3 length: 18 amino acids. CDR3 sequence reads: CASSQTPRQGAGTDTQYF. In DNA, the CDR3 is TGCGCCAGCAGCCAAACCCCCCGACAGGGGGCCGGCACAGATACGCAGTATTTT.

The J gene is TRBJ2-5, the V gene TRBV13; TRBD1 agrees at 11 bases. With V trimmed by 5 bases and J by 5 bases, 7 bases remained unmatched. Germline V gene sequence: CDR1 PRHDT, CDR2 FYEKMQ (reference sequence). This CDR3 has 15 amino acids. The CDR3 loop reads CASSTADRGRETQYF. Written as DNA, the CDR3 is TGTGCCAGCAGCACAGCGGACAGGGGGCGTGAGACCCAGTACTTC.

This chain connects TRBV28 to TRBJ2-1, with a possible D match to TRBD1 (6 bases). This CDR3 has 14 residues. V was clipped by 8 bases and J by 3 bases, with 14 bases between them. CDR1 and CDR2 (germline): MDHEN, SYDVKM. The CDR3 coding sequence is TGTGCCAGCCGGAAACAGGGTGTCTACAATGAGCAGTTCTTC. Its protein product is CASRKQGVYNEQFF.